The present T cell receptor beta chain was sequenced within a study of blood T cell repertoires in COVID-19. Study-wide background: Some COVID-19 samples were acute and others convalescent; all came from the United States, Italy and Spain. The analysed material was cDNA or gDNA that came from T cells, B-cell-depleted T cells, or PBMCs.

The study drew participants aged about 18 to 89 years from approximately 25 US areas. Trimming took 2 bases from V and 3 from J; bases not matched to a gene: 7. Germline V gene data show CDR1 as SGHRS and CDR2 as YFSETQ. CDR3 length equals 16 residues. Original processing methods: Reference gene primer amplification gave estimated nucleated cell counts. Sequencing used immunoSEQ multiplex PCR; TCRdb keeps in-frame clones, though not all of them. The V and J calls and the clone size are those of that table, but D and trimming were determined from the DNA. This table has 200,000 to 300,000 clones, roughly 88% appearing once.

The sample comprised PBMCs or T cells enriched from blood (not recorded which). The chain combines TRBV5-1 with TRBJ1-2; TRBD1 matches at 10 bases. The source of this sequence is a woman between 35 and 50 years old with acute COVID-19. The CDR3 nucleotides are TGCGCCAGCAGCTTTACCACCGGGACAGGGGACTATGGCTACACCTTC. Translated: CASSFTTGTGDYGYTF.